The sequence of this TCR beta chain was determined in a study of blood T cell repertoires in COVID-19. Study information: Specimens from acute and convalescent COVID-19 originated in the United States, Italy and Spain.

CDR3 length: 13 residues. CDR1 and CDR2 from the germline V gene are SQVTM and ANQGSEA. Trimming pared 7 bases from V and 4 bases from J, leaving 11 bases between. Original analysis: The assay estimated nucleated cells by amplifying reference gene primers. Sequencing used immunoSEQ multiplex PCR; TCRdb keeps in-frame clones, though not all of them. Clone size and V and J calls were adopted from that table, with D and trimming inferred from the DNA. This sample has roughly 140,000 clones; over 65% occur once, and the top ten carry roughly 2%. Material: peripheral blood. The chain combines TRBV29-1 with TRBJ2-6, with D possibly being TRBD1 (6 bases). This TCR was recovered from a man in his 70s with acute or convalescent COVID-19. The CDR3 protein is CSATGTGANVLTF. CDR3 bases: TGCAGCGCCACAGGGACCGGGGCCAACGTCCTGACTTTC.